Below are 5 T cell receptor beta chains sequenced from a single sample in a study of blood T cell repertoires in COVID-19. TCRdb keeps only in-frame clones here, not all; method: immunoSEQ multiplex PCR. The table records roughly 120,000 clones, approximately 80% of them present only once. Sequenced input: peripheral blood. Every receptor here comes from a woman aged 60-75 years with acute or convalescent COVID-19.

V and J are TRBV19 and TRBJ1-3, with D unresolved. The germline V gene has CDR1 LNHDA and CDR2 SQIVND (reference sequence). The CDR3 contains 14 residues. V lost 7 bases, J lost 3 bases, and 13 bases lay in between. The CDR3 nucleotides read TGTGCCAGTAACCCACTCAAGAATGGAAACACCATATATTTT. This sequence encodes CASNPLKNGNTIYF.

This clone was counted many times. V usage is TRBV28 and J usage is TRBJ1-5, with 8 positions matching TRBD1. The CDR3 runs to 14 residues. V trimming: 5 bases; J trimming: 4 bases; junction bases outside the gene matches: 4. CDR1 and CDR2 (germline): MDHEN, SYDVKM. The CDR3 loop reads CASSLDRANQPQHF. The CDR3 DNA reads TGTGCCAGCAGTCTGGACAGGGCAAATCAGCCCCAGCATTTT.

The chain is built from TRBV5-4 and TRBJ2-1; 13 positions match TRBD2. V dropped 4 bases and J dropped 7; count of bases not matched to a gene: 8. CDR3 length: 16 amino acids. Germline V gives CDR1 SGHNT, CDR2 YYREEE (reference sequence). The CDR3, as DNA: TGTGCCAGCAGCGCCACCGGGACTAGCGGGGAGAATGAGCAGTTCTTC. This encodes CASSATGTSGENEQFF.

The genes are TRBV4-3 and TRBJ2-7; D is perhaps TRBD2 (6 bases). V lost 0 bases and J 4 bases, leaving 13 bases between the germline ends. This CDR3 comprises 15 residues. Germline-derived CDR1 and CDR2 are LGHNA and YSLEER. CDR3 sequence reads: CASSQESTSWYEQYF. The CDR3 region has the DNA TGCGCCAGCAGCCAAGAGTCAACTAGCTGGTACGAGCAGTACTTC.

The chain combines TRBV30 with TRBJ1-5; 7 nucleotides agree with TRBD1. CDR1 GTSNPN and CDR2 SVGIG come from the germline V gene (reference sequence). This CDR3 has 14 amino acids. After removal of 2 bases from V and 3 bases from J, the junction contained 4 bases not matched to a gene. In DNA form, the CDR3 reads TGTGCCTGGAGTCCCGGGACAGTCAATCAGCCCCAGCATTTT. It encodes CAWSPGTVNQPQHF.